This note documents a single T cell receptor (beta chain) sequence. This entry is derived from a study of T cell changes during pregnancy in multiple sclerosis. Profiled with immunoSEQ multiplex PCR; TCRdb holds only in-frame clones, not every one. The profile shows under 70,000 clones, roughly nine tenths of them singletons. V shed 3 bases, J shed 0 bases, and the junction held 7 bases outside the gene matches. Germline assignment: CDR1 SGDLS and CDR2 YYNGEE. The CDR3 is made up of 18 amino acids. Sequenced here: CD4+ T cells from peripheral blood mononuclear cells, sampled in the first trimester of pregnancy. The receptor comes from a female donor with multiple sclerosis, enrolled in a pregnancy study. The chain joins TRBV9 to TRBJ2-6, with 9 nucleotides matching TRBD1. In nucleotides, the CDR3 is TGTGCCAGCAGCGCAGAACAGGGGGCTGGCTCTGGGGCCAACGTCCTGACTTTC. Protein product: CASSAEQGAGSGANVLTF.